These 17 T cell receptor beta chains were sequenced from one sample in a study of shared clonotypes between healthy human individuals. Produced via immunoSEQ multiplex PCR; TCRdb's table is partial and in-frame only. The sample shows fewer than 3 million clones, about 90% of them seen only once. Sequences were obtained from naive CD4+ T cells from PBMCs. Subset given: CD45RA+ positively selected. These receptors were obtained from a man between 18 and 29 years old in good health. Some clones in this sample may be carry-over from other donors' samples.

This chain uses TRBV7-8 with TRBJ1-2; TRBD1 is a possible D gene (6 bases). Trimming removed 4 bases at V and 4 bases at J, with 13 bases between. Germline V CDR1 and CDR2: SGHVS, FQNEAQ. The CDR3 is 14 residues long. The CDR3 protein is CASSSGQPLYGYTF. CDR3 bases: TGTGCCAGCAGCTCCGGACAGCCACTCTATGGCTACACCTTC.

This clone showed up just once. The chain couples TRBV5-5 to TRBJ2-7; no definite D call. This CDR3 is 15 amino acids long. V was cut by 2 bases and J by 3 bases, with 15 bases left in between. Germline CDR1 and CDR2: SGHKS and YYEKEE (reference sequence). CDR3 sequence (DNA): TGTGCCAGCAGCTTACAAGGACCGCCCTTCTACGAGCAGTACTTC. It encodes CASSLQGPPFYEQYF.

The rearrangement links TRBV28 to TRBJ2-3; 9 bases agree with TRBD2. J was trimmed by 1 base and V by 10 bases; bases with no gene match: 3. The CDR3 extends over 13 amino acids. The germline V gene encodes CDR1 MDHEN and CDR2 SYDVKM. CDR3 residues: CATVAGGTDTQYF. In DNA, the CDR3 is TGTGCCACCGTAGCGGGAGGCACAGATACGCAGTATTTT.

The rearrangement joins TRBV27 to TRBJ1-5, with D possibly TRBD1 on 6 matching bases. The germline V and J ends were trimmed by 0 bases and 3 bases, with 15 bases remaining between them. This CDR3 has 17 residues. Germline V lookup: CDR1 MNHEY, CDR2 SMNVEV (reference sequence). CDR3 residues: CASSLSGAGASNQPQHF. The CDR3 coding sequence is TGTGCCAGCAGTTTATCGGGGGCAGGGGCCTCCAATCAGCCCCAGCATTTT.

CDR3 DNA: TGCAGCGTTCAAGGGGCCTCCTACGAGCAGTACTTC. Translated: CSVQGASYEQYF. The chain carries TRBV29-1 and TRBJ2-7; perhaps TRBD1 as D (5 bases). Germline CDR1 is SQVTM and CDR2 is ANQGSEA. V gave up 5 bases and J gave up 0 bases, with 8 bases separating them. The CDR3 is 12 amino acids.

The rearrangement links TRBV9 to TRBJ2-3; 8 bases are a match to TRBD2. The ends lost 3 bases at V and 2 bases at J; junction bases unmatched: 2. CDR1 and CDR2 (germline): SGDLS, YYNGEE. The CDR3 length is 14 residues. Here the CDR3 DNA reads TGTGCCAGCAGCGGTAGCGGGGCCACAGATACGCAGTATTTT. This translates into CASSGSGATDTQYF.

The chain couples TRBV19 to TRBJ2-1; D ambiguous. This CDR3 spans 15 amino acids. Germline V gives CDR1 LNHDA, CDR2 SQIVND (reference sequence). Between the trimmed V and J ends, which lost 6 bases and 3 bases, there was a span of 15 bases. The CDR3 nucleotides are TGTGCCAGTAGCCCGGGTCCTGAGAACTACAATGAGCAGTTCTTC. Encoded protein: CASSPGPENYNEQFF.

CDR3 amino acids: CASSPAADRGYQPQHF. In nucleotides, the CDR3 is TGTGCCAGCAGCCCCGCCGCGGACAGGGGATATCAGCCCCAGCATTTT. The chain is built from TRBV7-9 and TRBJ1-5, with 9 bases lining up with TRBD1. The CDR3 runs to 16 residues. V was clipped by 5 bases and J by 5 bases; unmatched bases: 10. Germline loops: CDR1 SEHNR, CDR2 FQNEAQ (reference sequence). Supplemented by reference TRBV7-9 and TRBJ1-5, the full variable domain reads DTGVSQNPRHKITKRGQNVTFRCDPISEHNRLYWYRQTLGQGPEFLTYFQNEAQLEKSRLLSDRFSAERPKGSFSTLEIQRTEQGDSAMYLCASSPAADRGYQPQHFGDGTRLSIL.

V and J are TRBV5-5 and TRBJ2-1; 9 nucleotides agree with TRBD2. V was pared by 1 base and J by 2 bases, with 1 base of the junction left unmatched. The CDR3 extends over 15 amino acids. Germline V CDR1 and CDR2: SGHKS, YYEKEE (reference sequence). CDR3 bases: TGTGCCAGCAGCTTGTCTAGCGGGACCTACAATGAGCAGTTCTTC. This translates into CASSLSSGTYNEQFF.

V gene TRBV10-3 combines with J gene TRBJ2-3; 7 nucleotides agree with TRBD2. The CDR3 loop spans 14 amino acids. CDR1 and CDR2 (germline): ENHRY, SYGVKD. The trim removed 7 bases at V and 3 bases at J, leaving 7 bases unmatched. The CDR3 DNA is TGTGCCATCAAAACCGGGAGGAGGACAGATACGCAGTATTTT. Amino acids: CAIKTGRRTDTQYF.

The chain carries TRBV5-1 and TRBJ2-2, with 7 bases that match TRBD2. This CDR3 has 15 amino acids. Germline trimming cut 3 bases from V and 7 bases from J; bases unmatched to any gene: 9. From germline, CDR1 is SGHRS and CDR2 YFSETQ. The CDR3 sequence is CASSWGLAEGGELFF. CDR3 DNA sequence: TGCGCCAGCAGCTGGGGTCTAGCGGAGGGCGGGGAGCTGTTTTTT.

The CDR3 DNA sequence: TGTGCCAGCAGTTCGGGACAGGGCCTTTCCTACGAGCAGTACTTC. Protein sequence: CASSSGQGLSYEQYF. The chain couples TRBV6-5 to TRBJ2-7; 9 bases are shared with TRBD1. The junction had 5 bases not matched to a gene; V was cut back by 4 bases and J by 1 base. The CDR3 totals 15 residues. Germline CDR1 MNHEY, CDR2 SVGAGI.

V usage is TRBV30 and J usage is TRBJ2-5; D possibly corresponds to TRBD2 (6 bases). Germline V gives CDR1 GTSNPN, CDR2 SVGIG (reference sequence). The CDR3 is 13 residues long. V was shortened by 0 bases and J by 11 bases, with 16 bases between the two germline ends. CDR3 sequence (DNA): TGTGCCTGGAGTGTAGCGGACCCGGGGGAGCAGTACTTC. The encoded protein is CAWSVADPGEQYF.

This clone was detected a few times. The rearrangement uses TRBV15 and TRBJ1-4; the D gene is possibly TRBD1 (5 bases). Germline V gene lookup returns CDR1 LNHNV and CDR2 YYDKDF (reference sequence). The V and J ends lost 3 bases and 3 bases respectively, with 14 bases between them. The length of the CDR3 is 16 residues. CDR3 in DNA: TGTGCCACCAGCAGTGGACACGATCGGGCTAATGAAAAACTGTTTTTT. Translation gives CATSSGHDRANEKLFF.

The chain employs TRBV27 and TRBJ1-2; D is possibly TRBD1 (5 bases). The CDR3 totals 14 residues. CDR1 is MNHEY, CDR2 SMNVEV, per germline (reference sequence). Trimming removed 3 bases from V and 8 bases from J, with 16 bases in between. CDR3 in DNA: TGTGCCAGCAGTTTGGGACTCAACATGGGAGGCTACACCTTC. It translates to CASSLGLNMGGYTF.

This clone appeared a single time. V gene TRBV18 combines with J gene TRBJ2-7; 11 positions match TRBD1. V lost 1 base and J lost 6; bases outside the gene matches: 14. The CDR3 totals 18 residues. Germline assignment: CDR1 KGHSH and CDR2 LQKENI. The CDR3 here is CASSPLPGTGGTTSEQYF. The CDR3 DNA follows: TGTGCCAGCTCACCACTCCCCGGGACAGGGGGAACTACCTCCGAGCAGTACTTC.

The chain carries TRBV2 and TRBJ2-7, with 7 bases aligning to TRBD2. CDR3 length equals 13 residues. Germline V lookup: CDR1 SNHLY, CDR2 FYNNEI. The V gene end was trimmed by 7 bases and the J gene end by 6 bases; junction bases not matched to a gene: 9. The CDR3 here is CASIPGRLGEQYF. CDR3 bases: TGTGCCAGCATTCCCGGGAGGCTGGGCGAGCAGTACTTC.